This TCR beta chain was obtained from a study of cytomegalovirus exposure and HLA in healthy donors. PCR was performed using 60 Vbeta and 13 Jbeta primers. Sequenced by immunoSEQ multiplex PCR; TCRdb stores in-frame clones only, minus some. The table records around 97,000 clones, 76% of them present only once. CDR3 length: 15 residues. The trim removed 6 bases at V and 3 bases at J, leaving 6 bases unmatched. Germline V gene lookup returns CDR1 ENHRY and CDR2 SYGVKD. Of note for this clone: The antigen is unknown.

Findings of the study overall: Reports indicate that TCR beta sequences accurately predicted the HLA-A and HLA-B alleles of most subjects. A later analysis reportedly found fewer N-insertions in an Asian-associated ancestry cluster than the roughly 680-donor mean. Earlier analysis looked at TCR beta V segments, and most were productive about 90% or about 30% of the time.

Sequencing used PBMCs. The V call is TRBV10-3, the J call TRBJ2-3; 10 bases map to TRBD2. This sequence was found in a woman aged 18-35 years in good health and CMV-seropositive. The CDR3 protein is CAIRWEAGGTDTQYF. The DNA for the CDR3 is TGTGCCATCAGATGGGAAGCGGGGGGGACAGATACGCAGTATTTT.